This TCR beta chain is from a study of early T cells in non-severe SARS-CoV-2 infection (dated by TCRdb to the early 2020s). Turning to the overall study: TCR sequencing used bulk RNA from unsorted whole blood, so alpha and beta chains could not be paired.

Only a few counts were recorded for this clonotype. This clone's antigen is unknown. No much larger clone exists at a distance of one base, and base qualities are not known. What the study reported, not specific to this receptor: VDJdb matching was skewed toward anti-spike CD8 responses, so virus-specific expansions were likely underestimated and private and CD4 specificities were missed.

A case-control design nested within a healthcare worker cohort in London, UK, was used, with weekly nasopharyngeal swab PCR tests and blood sampling performed. Healthcare workers were enrolled in the week of the UK lockdown, from 23 to 31 March 2020, and were followed every week for up to about 15 weeks. The library was produced with 5' RACE. The sequencer listed for this sample is NextSeq 500. To correct for sequencing error and PCR bias, the TCR library protocol tagged individual cDNA molecules with unique molecular identifiers. TCR alpha and beta chains were both sequenced, and the abundances of alpha and beta sequences in each sample were closely correlated with each other. As for how the authors treated the data: Decombinator V4 was used to annotate TCR sequences for V gene, J gene and CDR3. TCRs were defined as expanded if a significant change between any two time points was detected under a Poisson model with p below 0.0001. TCR abundances were normalised to the total number of TCRs sequenced in each sample and reported as counts per million. TRAV1-2 paired with TRAJ12, TRAJ20 or TRAJ33 defined MAIT TCRs, while TRAV10 paired with TRAJ18 defined iNKT TCRs. VDJdb, accessed 1 November 2021, was searched for CMV, EBV and SARS-CoV-2 annotated TCRs, excluding TCRs annotated for multiple antigens. TCRdb's own reprocessing of the public reads used fastp at Q25 and MiXCR and kept productive beta chains. Rows are unified per CDR3 protein, each entry keeping the most common DNA and genes. The V and J calls and clone size come from TCRdb's table, not from the authors' own analysis. The sample table contains some 59,000 distinct CDR3 sequences; only one count was recorded for around 9.3% of them. The ten largest clones represent under 25% of the sample.

Relative to germline, V is 2 bases shorter and J is 13 bases shorter, with 18 bases between their ends. Spanning cysteine to phenylalanine, the CDR3 consists of 14 amino acids. CDR3 DNA only is kept here, 42 bases in frame from base 1. Taken from the germline V gene (reference sequence), the CDR1 and CDR2 loops are WNHNN and SYGVQD. The chain was built from TRBV10-1 and TRBJ2-1; a tentative D match to TRBD2 spans 7 bases. The clonotype originates from an adult who was a healthcare worker with PCR-confirmed SARS-CoV-2 infection or an uninfected control (not recorded which). Sequenced input: whole blood. The CDR3 region has the sequence CASSEAGDKDRQFF. The DNA sequence is given as TGCGCCAGCAGTGAGGCGGGGGACAAAGATAGACAGTTCTTC.